The 8 T cell receptor beta chains given below trace back to one sample, sequenced in a study of beta chain features in type 1 diabetes. Expressed TCRB transcripts got sequenced, as all isolated RNA was reverse transcribed. The repertoire was sequenced with immunoSEQ multiplex PCR; TCRdb's copy has only in-frame clones and lacks some. The sample lists about 360,000 clones; approximately 12% were seen once. Sequenced: naive CD4+ T cells from blood. The source of these receptors is a young man in good health.

The DNA of the CDR3 is TGTGCCAGCAGTTCCCTGGGACAGGGAGAGGGGCACAATGAAAAACTGTTTTTT. Its translation: CASSSLGQGEGHNEKLFF. The rearrangement joins TRBV27 to TRBJ1-4; the match to TRBD1 covers 9 bases. V lost 4 bases and J lost 5; bases outside the gene matches: 14. The CDR3 is made up of 18 amino acids. The V gene's germline CDR1 is MNHEY and CDR2 SMNVEV (reference sequence).

V is TRBV7-8 and J is TRBJ2-1, with a possible D match to TRBD1 (6 bases). Germline V CDR1 and CDR2: SGHVS, FQNEAQ. Trimming removed 4 bases at V and 5 bases at J, with 24 bases between. CDR3 size: 18 residues. CDR3 DNA: TGTGCCAGCAGCTCCCGCAGGGGTACGTCGCTCAGGGACAATGAGCAGTTCTTC. It codes for CASSSRRGTSLRDNEQFF.

This clone was found a few times. V is TRBV30 and J is TRBJ1-5, with D possibly TRBD1 on 6 matching bases. The CDR3 loop spans 14 amino acids. The V gene's germline CDR1 is GTSNPN and CDR2 SVGIG (reference sequence). V lost 3 bases to trimming and J lost 4 bases, with 13 bases between them. The CDR3 sequence is CAWRERQENQPQHF. CDR3 sequence (DNA): TGTGCCTGGAGGGAGCGACAGGAGAATCAGCCCCAGCATTTT.

The chain carries TRBV30 and TRBJ2-7, with TRBD2 matching over 7 bases. Germline V gene data show CDR1 as GTSNPN and CDR2 as SVGIG (reference sequence). The V segment lost 2 bases and the J segment 6 bases; nucleotides outside the gene matches: 16. The CDR3 loop spans 16 amino acids. The CDR3 loop is CAWSLRTAGVMLEQYF. In nucleotides, the CDR3 is TGTGCCTGGAGTCTCCGGACCGCGGGGGTGATGCTCGAGCAGTACTTC.

The V and J genes are TRBV5-1 and TRBJ2-1, with 11 bases identical to TRBD2. The V gene end was trimmed by 0 bases and the J gene end by 5 bases; junction bases not matched to a gene: 10. Germline values: CDR1 SGHRS, CDR2 YFSETQ. This CDR3 has 18 amino acids. CDR3 region: CASSLEYTSGRPHNEQFF. The CDR3 DNA is TGCGCCAGCAGCTTGGAATATACTAGCGGGAGACCCCACAATGAGCAGTTCTTC. The full variable domain, with the rest looked up from reference TRBV5-1 and TRBJ2-1, is KAGVTQTPRYLIKTRGQQVTLSCSPISGHRSVSWYQQTPGQGLQFLFEYFSETQRNKGNFPGRFSGRQFSNSRSEMNVSTLELGDSALYLCASSLEYTSGRPHNEQFFGPGTRLTVL.

In its sample, this clone was seen a few times. The same CDR3 arises from other DNA sequences in this sample as well. The rearrangement joins TRBV5-1 to TRBJ2-5; 13 nucleotides match TRBD2. The CDR3 runs to 15 residues. After removal of 4 bases from V and 3 bases from J, the junction contained 3 bases not matched to a gene. Germline CDR1 SGHRS, CDR2 YFSETQ. The CDR3 nucleotides are TGCGCCAGCAGCCTCGGACTAGCGGGGGAAGAGACCCAGTACTTC. Protein sequence: CASSLGLAGEETQYF.

The chain couples TRBV7-9 to TRBJ2-2, with TRBD1 matching over 9 bases. This CDR3 has 16 residues. V dropped 7 bases and J dropped 6; count of bases not matched to a gene: 12. From germline, CDR1 is SEHNR and CDR2 FQNEAQ (reference sequence). The CDR3 sequence: CASNHPGQGVSGELFF. The CDR3 DNA reads as TGTGCCAGCAACCACCCGGGACAGGGTGTGTCCGGGGAGCTGTTTTTT.

This clone was recorded a few times. CDR3 bases: TGTGCCAGCAGCTTGACTCGACAGGGGACGAACACCGGGGAGCTGTTTTTT. It yields the protein CASSLTRQGTNTGELFF. V is TRBV7-9 and J is TRBJ2-2, with 8 bases matching TRBD1. The CDR3 contains 17 residues. The germline V gene has CDR1 SEHNR and CDR2 FQNEAQ (reference sequence). J lost 0 bases, V lost 3 bases, and 6 bases had no gene match. The full variable domain, with the rest looked up from reference TRBV7-9 and TRBJ2-2, is DTGVSQNPRHKITKRGQNVTFRCDPISEHNRLYWYRQTLGQGPEFLTYFQNEAQLEKSRLLSDRFSAERPKGSFSTLEIQRTEQGDSAMYLCASSLTRQGTNTGELFFGEGSRLTVL.